This paragraph reports one T cell receptor (beta chain). This clonotype has more than one count but fewer than ten. Which antigen it targets is not known. Base qualities are not recorded, but no much larger clone differs from it by a single base. The CDR3 has 15 amino acids, counting the end cysteine and phenylalanine. The CDR3 DNA has 45 bases and is translated from base 1. For this chain, trimming is 6 bases at the V end and 8 bases at the J end, and the number of junction bases without a gene match is 10. Per the germline V gene, SGHRS is the CDR1 and YFSETQ is the CDR2. Systemically healthy Caucasian individuals from Russia, approximately 39 in total and aged roughly 6 to 100 years, were included as donors. Around 10 milliliters of peripheral blood were drawn from each donor into EDTA-treated Vacutainer tubes. PBMCs were isolated by Ficoll-Paque density-gradient centrifugation, with at least 7 million obtained per sample. Trizol reagent was used to extract total RNA from PBMCs, with at least 5 micrograms per sample. For every donor, flow cytometry on a PBMC aliquot measured the percentage of naive CD45RAhigh/CD27high T cells.

The data were taken from a study of blood T cells in healthy people across ages (dated by TCRdb to 2013 to 2016). Context from the whole study: In model experiments, roughly one uniquely barcoded TCR beta cDNA molecule per two T cells was captured by template switching. For two donors (one aged 18 to 29 and one aged 80 or older), the study analyzed two additional independent replicas of 1 million unique cDNA reads from the same blood draw. Donors were grouped into four age groups: young (average roughly 17 years), middle-aged (roughly 38), aged (approximately 67) and long-lived (around 82). Age-related changes in TCR beta repertoire diversity were measured in the study by deep sequencing normalized with unique cDNA molecular identifiers.

What the authors observed across the whole study: As age increased, observed TCR beta diversity per million T cells dropped in a roughly linear way, and a significant reduction was already evident by age roughly 40. The long-lived group showed more naive CD4+ T cells, fewer expanded clones and increased TCR diversity than the aged group, suggesting age selection. The CMV infection status of donors was not known, potentially confounding age-related changes in expanded clonotypes. Total diversity estimates from one million sequenced T cells were considered lower bounds and underestimates. There was a strong correlation between observed TCR beta diversity and the percentage of naive T cells measured by flow cytometry. Conclusive comparison of naive and antigen-experienced compartments was prevented by the profiling of bulk unsorted PBMCs.

The library was built by means of 5' RACE. The listed sequencing device is Illumina HiSeq 2500. A second roughly 7 to 11 cycle PCR used a sample-barcoded 5' primer and a J-beta primer mix. A unique molecular identifier was introduced onto each TCR beta cDNA molecule by a template-switch 5' adaptor carrying 12 random nucleotides. Each sample yielded at least 2.5 million CDR3-containing paired-end reads. The Mint cDNA synthesis kit, primed by a TRBC-specific oligonucleotide, was used to synthesize first-strand cDNA from all RNA. All cDNA was treated with uracil-DNA glycosylase and then went through a first 18-cycle PCR with the universal primers M1SS and BC2_uni_R. In the original analysis: For normalization, 1 million high-quality reads, each with a distinct molecular identifier, were randomly selected from each sample. Instead of being binned into consensus sequences, reads that shared molecular identifiers were thrown out. MiTCR, run with a Q25 quality threshold and the strictest error-elimination algorithm, handled CDR3 identification, clonotype clustering and error correction. A nonparametric unseen species model using Euler transformation provided a lower-bound estimate of total TCR beta diversity. TCRdb's own reprocessing of the public reads used fastp at Q25 and MiXCR and kept productive beta chains. Identical CDR3 protein sequences are pooled into one entry, listed with their most common genes and DNA. The V and J calls shown here were made by TCRdb, not taken from the authors' results. The sample has more than 1,000,000 distinct CDR3 sequences on record, approximately 25% of them singletons. Jointly, the top ten make up 0.75% of the sample.

The same data also contributed to another study, on T cells of mothers and their children. As the second study states: Nine systemically healthy Caucasian individuals served as donors, namely three mothers together with their six children. cDNA synthesis used all of the extracted RNA, with approximately 1.4 ug of RNA in each 15 ul reaction. Sample barcodes and 2-4 random nucleotides were added via the M1S primer in the second PCR. Over 8 million TCR beta CDR3 reads came from each mother, compared with 2.5 million to 3.5 million reads from each child. In both related and unrelated pairs, thymic selection shapes the output of TCR recombination in a similar way, with inherited differences having only a minor effect. Normalized repertoire overlap was always found to be slightly, but never significantly, higher in related mother-child pairs than in unrelated mother-child pairs. No persistent microchimeric T cell clones were detected, at a sensitivity of 90 to 100 clones per million clonotypes. To look for features that set related mother-child pairs apart from unrelated individuals, the researchers ran deep NGS to compare the TCR beta repertoires of mothers and children. The mean age was roughly 36 +/- 4 years for the mothers and approximately 11 +/- 4 years for the children. After adapter ligation was performed with NEBNext reagents, the libraries were sequenced on an Illumina HiSeq 2000 with 100+100 nt paired-end reads. To prevent cross-contamination, the mother and child libraries were prepared a month apart and were sequenced in separate runs. Each donor had between roughly 450,000 and 2,100,000 distinct TCR beta clonotypes identified. Naive TCR beta clonotypes were estimated from low-frequency clonotypes matched to each donor's FACS-determined naive share, without sorting.

The receptor was derived from a girl under 10 years old in good health. The chain employs TRBV5-1 and TRBJ1-6; 8 of the junction bases match TRBD1. Sequencing was carried out using blood. The sequenced DNA: TGCGCCAGCACCCTGAGGGAGACAGGGGATTCACCCCTCCACTTT. This codes for CASTLRETGDSPLHF.